The source of this TCR beta chain is a study of blood T cell repertoires in COVID-19. TCRdb's copy holds only in-frame clones and misses some; the assay was immunoSEQ multiplex PCR. The table lists 210,000 or so clones, roughly 85% of them singletons. Between the trimmed V and J ends, which lost 3 bases and 10 bases, there was a span of 9 bases. CDR3 length: 11 residues. Germline CDR1 is MNHEY and CDR2 is SMNVEV (reference sequence). Sequencing was performed on PBMCs or T cells enriched from blood (not recorded which). The V call is TRBV27, the J call TRBJ2-5; the D gene is possibly TRBD2 (5 bases). The sequence derives from a woman between 50 and 59 years old who had been exposed to COVID-19. The CDR3 sequence is CASSFAGYQYF. In DNA form, the CDR3 reads TGTGCCAGCAGTTTCGCGGGTTACCAGTACTTC.